This T cell receptor beta chain was identified during a study of vaccination and CD4 T cells after COVID-19 (dated by TCRdb to 2022 to 2024). Background for the entire study: Every convalescent patient had a positive nasal swab PCR test for SARS-CoV-2, with mild disease in 9 or 10 patients and severe disease in one. Two doses of either the Pfizer-BioNTech BNT162b2 vaccine (n=8) or the Moderna mRNA-1273 vaccine (n=2) were administered to participants. In ten to eleven COVID-19 convalescent patients and a handful of infection-naive healthy vaccine recipients, researchers compared the spike-specific CD4+ TCR repertoire from before mRNA vaccination with the repertoire from after. Culture stimuli were overlapping spike peptide pools from SARS-CoV-2 and from the common cold coronaviruses HCoV-NL63, HCoV-OC43 and HCoV-229E. Post-COVID blood samples were collected from convalescent patients a median of about 92 days after diagnosis, with a range of roughly 30 to 161 days. Post-vaccine blood samples were collected a median of around 2.5 months after the second vaccine dose, ranging from about 13 to 241 days. Six males and four females were included in the convalescent cohort, with two Hispanic individuals, seven Caucasians, two Asians and one multiracial person represented. Control cultures used a CEFX viral epitope pool as positive control, an HIV-1 Nef peptide pool as negative control, or no peptide. Study-level results and caveats: The number of convalescent patients in the study was relatively small, and the study did not examine early timepoints following natural infection. Of the vaccine-specific clones found in convalescent patients, nearly all (304 of 307) were mono-reactive for SARS-CoV-2 spike instead of being cross-reactive with common cold coronaviruses. The median count of SARS-CoV-2-reactive clonotypes went up from approximately 20 after infection to 30 to 40 after vaccination, although the change was not significant. In convalescent patients, a median around 90% of post-vaccine SARS-CoV-2-reactive clones were detected only after vaccination, suggesting vaccine-specific priming.

In regard to this clonotype: Its antigen remains unidentified. Its ends do not fully match the called genes, so a read error is possible.

This specimen's treatment or condition label, per the study, means: approximately nine-day PBMC culture with coronavirus spike peptide pools or control peptides (ViraFEST assay). To expand antigen-specific T cells with peptide pools and then pick out the expanded clonotypes through TCR sequencing, the study relied on the ViraFEST assay. The positive SARS-CoV-2 PCR tests of the convalescent patients were dated from March to December 2020, before the Alpha, Beta and Delta variants emerged in the United States. Under 2.5 million PBMCs per well were cultured in IMDM with roughly 5% human AB serum and 8.5 to 10 IU/ml IL-2, plus 10 ug/ml peptide pools. Half of the culture medium was replaced with fresh IL-2-containing medium on days 3 and 7. Once the cells had been in culture for around nine days, the EasySep CD4+ T cell isolation kit was used to isolate CD4+ T cells by negative selection. Ficoll-Paque Plus gradient centrifugation was used to isolate PBMCs from whole blood, and the isolated PBMCs were then either used fresh or cryopreserved at -140C. Culture conditions were generally each tested in triplicate wells.

Library method: PCR. DNA from cultured CD4+ T cells underwent TCR sequencing with the Oncomine TCR Beta short-read assay at the Johns Hopkins FTIC core. Genomic DNA was extracted from the cultured CD4+ T cells with the QIAamp micro DNA kit. Oncomine TCR Beta libraries made from cultured CD4+ T cells were pooled using unique dual indexes and sequenced on an Illumina iSeq 100. From the authors' description of their analysis: Non-productive sequences were filtered out, and CDR3s that did not start with C, did not end with F or W, or were shorter than 7 amino acids were discarded. Antigen-specific clonotypes were identified with the MANAFEST web application by comparing peptide-stimulated wells with reference and other culture wells. For a clone to be called positive, the clone needed an FDR below 0.05, an odds ratio above 5, and a productive frequency above 0.1% in at least two of three replicate wells. A clonotype was classed as cross-reactive if the clonotype showed significant expansion both in SARS-CoV-2 spike wells and in at least one common cold coronavirus spike condition. Using R version 3.6.1, CDR3 homology was evaluated through Levenshtein distances (stringdist) along with unrooted phylogenetic trees (ape). Using fastp trimming at Q25 and MiXCR clonotype assembly, TCRdb reanalyzed the public sequencing data and kept in-frame beta chains. Every distinct CDR3 protein forms one entry, paired with its most common genes and DNA. None of the V and J calls come from the authors' own analysis; TCRdb made them. The table for this sample lists some 12,000 distinct CDR3 sequences; 50% to 55% of them were counted only once. The ten largest clones capture about 10% of the sample.

Measured from the cysteine to the phenylalanine, the CDR3 is 15 residues long. Of all the DNA, just the CDR3 is kept, 45 bases in frame from base 1. As encoded in the germline V gene (reference sequence), CDR1 is SEHNR while CDR2 is FQNEAQ. The sequence joins TRBV7-9 to TRBJ1-1, with the D gene too uncertain to name. The sample comprised CD4+ T cells from blood, cultured in vitro. The receptor was derived from a human donor who had recovered from COVID-19. For the CDR3, the sequence is CASSLRLDQDTEAFF. The DNA is TGCGCCAGCAGCTTGAGATTGGATCAGGACACTGAAGCTTTCTTT.